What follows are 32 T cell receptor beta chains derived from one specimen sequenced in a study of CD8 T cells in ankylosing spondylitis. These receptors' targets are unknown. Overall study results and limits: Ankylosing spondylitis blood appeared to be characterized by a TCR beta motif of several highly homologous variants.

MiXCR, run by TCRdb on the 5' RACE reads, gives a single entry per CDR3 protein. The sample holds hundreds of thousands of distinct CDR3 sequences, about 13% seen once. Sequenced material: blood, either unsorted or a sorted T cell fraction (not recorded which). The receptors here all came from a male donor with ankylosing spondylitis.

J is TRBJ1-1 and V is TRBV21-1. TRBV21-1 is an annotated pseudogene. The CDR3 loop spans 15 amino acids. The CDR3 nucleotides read TGTGCCAGCAGCCTCGTTTATGGGTCTCACACTGAAGCTTTCTTT. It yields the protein CASSLVYGSHTEAFF.

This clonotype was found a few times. CDR3 in amino acids: CSATIRGLNSEAFF. CDR3 nucleotides: TGCAGTGCTACCATCAGGGGGCTTAACTCTGAAGCTTTCTTT. This chain uses TRBV20-1 with TRBJ1-1; 8 bases fit TRBD1. The CDR3 is made up of 14 amino acids. The V segment lost 4 bases and the J segment 6 bases; nucleotides outside the gene matches: 10. Germline V gene sequence: CDR1 DFQATT, CDR2 SNEGSKA (reference sequence).

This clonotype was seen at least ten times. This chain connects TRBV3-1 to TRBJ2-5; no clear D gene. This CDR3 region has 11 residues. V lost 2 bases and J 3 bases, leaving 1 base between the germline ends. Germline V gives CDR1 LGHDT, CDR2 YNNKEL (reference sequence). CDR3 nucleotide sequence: TGTGCCAGCAGCCAAAAAGAGACCCAGTACTTC. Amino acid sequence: CASSQKETQYF.

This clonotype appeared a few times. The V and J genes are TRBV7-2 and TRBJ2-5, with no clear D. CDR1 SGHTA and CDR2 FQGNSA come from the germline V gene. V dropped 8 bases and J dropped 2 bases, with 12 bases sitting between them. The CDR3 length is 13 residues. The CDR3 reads CASARAVQETQYF. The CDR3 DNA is TGTGCCAGCGCCCGTGCCGTACAAGAGACCCAGTACTTC.

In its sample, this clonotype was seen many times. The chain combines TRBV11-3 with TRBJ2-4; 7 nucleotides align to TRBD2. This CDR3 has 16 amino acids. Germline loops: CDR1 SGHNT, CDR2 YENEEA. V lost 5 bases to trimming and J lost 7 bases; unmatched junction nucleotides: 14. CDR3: CASSRGTTFDGNIQYF. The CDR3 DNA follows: TGTGCCAGCAGCCGTGGGACTACCTTTGACGGGAACATTCAGTACTTC.

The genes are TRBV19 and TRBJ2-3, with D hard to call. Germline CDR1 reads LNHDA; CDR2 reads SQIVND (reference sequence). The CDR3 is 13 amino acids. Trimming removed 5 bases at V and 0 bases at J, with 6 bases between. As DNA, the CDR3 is TGTGCCAGTAGTGCGCAAAGCACAGATACGCAGTATTTT. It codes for CASSAQSTDTQYF.

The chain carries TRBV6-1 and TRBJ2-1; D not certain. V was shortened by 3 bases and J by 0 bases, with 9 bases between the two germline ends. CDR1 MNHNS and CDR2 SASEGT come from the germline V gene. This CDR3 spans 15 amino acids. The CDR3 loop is CASSDEVTSYNEQFF. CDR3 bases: TGTGCCAGCAGTGACGAGGTCACCTCCTACAATGAGCAGTTCTTC.

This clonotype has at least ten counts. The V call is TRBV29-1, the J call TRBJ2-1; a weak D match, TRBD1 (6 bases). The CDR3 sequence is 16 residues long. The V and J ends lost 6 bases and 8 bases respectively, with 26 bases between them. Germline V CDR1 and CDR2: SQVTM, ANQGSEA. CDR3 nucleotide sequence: TGCAGCGTCTTTGTGGGATTCAGGGGCTTACTAGATGAGCAGTTCTTC. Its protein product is CSVFVGFRGLLDEQFF.

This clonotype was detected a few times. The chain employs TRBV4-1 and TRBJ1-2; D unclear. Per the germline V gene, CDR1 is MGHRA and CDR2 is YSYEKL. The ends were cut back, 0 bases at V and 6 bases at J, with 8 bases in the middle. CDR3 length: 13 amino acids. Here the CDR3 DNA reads TGCGCCAGCAGCCAAGATTGGAGTAATGGCTACACCTTC. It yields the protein CASSQDWSNGYTF.

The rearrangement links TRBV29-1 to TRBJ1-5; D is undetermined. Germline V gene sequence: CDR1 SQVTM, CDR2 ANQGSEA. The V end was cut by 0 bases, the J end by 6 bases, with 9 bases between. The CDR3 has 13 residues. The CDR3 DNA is TGCAGCGTTGAAGATCGGCGGACTCAGCCCCAGCATTTT. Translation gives CSVEDRRTQPQHF.

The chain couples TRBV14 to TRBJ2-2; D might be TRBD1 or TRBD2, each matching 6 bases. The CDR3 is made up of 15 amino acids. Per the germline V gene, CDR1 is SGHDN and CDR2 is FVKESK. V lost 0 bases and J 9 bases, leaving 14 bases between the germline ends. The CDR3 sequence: CASSQDSGALRELFF. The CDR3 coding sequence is TGTGCCAGCAGCCAAGATTCGGGGGCCCTCCGGGAGCTGTTTTTT.

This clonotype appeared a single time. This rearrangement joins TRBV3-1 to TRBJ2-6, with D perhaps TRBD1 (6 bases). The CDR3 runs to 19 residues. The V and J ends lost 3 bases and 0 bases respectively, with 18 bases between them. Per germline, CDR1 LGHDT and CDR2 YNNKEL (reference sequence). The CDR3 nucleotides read TGTGCCAGCAGCCAGCGGGCCGGGACACCTTACTCTGGGGCCAACGTCCTGACTTTC. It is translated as CASSQRAGTPYSGANVLTF.

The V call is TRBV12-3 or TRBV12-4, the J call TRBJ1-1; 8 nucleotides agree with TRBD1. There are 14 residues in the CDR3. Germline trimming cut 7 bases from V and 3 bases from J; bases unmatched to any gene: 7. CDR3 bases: TGTGCCAGCAACCGACAGGGGACCTACACTGAAGCTTTCTTT. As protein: CASNRQGTYTEAFF.

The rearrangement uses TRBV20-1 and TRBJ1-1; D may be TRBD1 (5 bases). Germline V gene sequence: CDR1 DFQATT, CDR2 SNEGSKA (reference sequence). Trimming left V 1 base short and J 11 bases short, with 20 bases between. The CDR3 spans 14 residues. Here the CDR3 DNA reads TGCAGTGCTAGAGCCCTTACCTGGGGCGGGTGGGCTTTCTTT. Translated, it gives CSARALTWGGWAFF.

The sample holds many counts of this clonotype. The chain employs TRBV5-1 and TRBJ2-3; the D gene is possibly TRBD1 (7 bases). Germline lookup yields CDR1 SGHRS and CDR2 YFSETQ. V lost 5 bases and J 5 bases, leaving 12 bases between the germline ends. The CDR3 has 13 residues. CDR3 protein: CASSSQGGDTQYF. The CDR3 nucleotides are TGCGCCAGCAGTTCTCAGGGGGGAGATACGCAGTATTTT.

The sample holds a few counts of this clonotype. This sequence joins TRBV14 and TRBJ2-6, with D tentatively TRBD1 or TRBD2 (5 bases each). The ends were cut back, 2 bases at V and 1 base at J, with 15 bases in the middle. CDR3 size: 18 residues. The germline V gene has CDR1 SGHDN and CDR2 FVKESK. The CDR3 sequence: CASSQLGAWDSGANVLTF. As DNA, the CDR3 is TGTGCCAGCAGCCAACTCGGGGCTTGGGATTCTGGGGCCAACGTCCTGACTTTC. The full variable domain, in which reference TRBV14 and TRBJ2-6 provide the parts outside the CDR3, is EAGVTQFPSHSVIEKGQTVTLRCDPISGHDNLYWYRRVMGKEIKFLLHFVKESKQDESGMPNNRFLAERTGGTYSTLKVQPAELEDSGVYFCASSQLGAWDSGANVLTFGAGSRLTVL.

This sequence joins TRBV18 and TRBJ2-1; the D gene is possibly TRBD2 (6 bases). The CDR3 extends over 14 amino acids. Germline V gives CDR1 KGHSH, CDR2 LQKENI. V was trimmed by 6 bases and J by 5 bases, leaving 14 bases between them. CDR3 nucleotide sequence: TGTGCCAGCTCTCCGGGAGAGGGGAACAATGAGCAGTTCTTC. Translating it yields CASSPGEGNNEQFF.

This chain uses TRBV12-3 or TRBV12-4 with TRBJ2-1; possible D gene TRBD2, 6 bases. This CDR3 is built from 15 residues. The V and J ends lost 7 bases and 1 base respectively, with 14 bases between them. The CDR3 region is CASTPRAGSYNEQFF. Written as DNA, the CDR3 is TGTGCCAGCACTCCCAGAGCGGGTTCCTACAATGAGCAGTTCTTC.

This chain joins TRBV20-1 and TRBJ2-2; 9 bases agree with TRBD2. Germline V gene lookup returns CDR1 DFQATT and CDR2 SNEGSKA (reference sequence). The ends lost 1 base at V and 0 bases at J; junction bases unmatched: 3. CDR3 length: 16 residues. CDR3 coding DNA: TGCAGTGCTAGAGGGGGCGGGAGGGCGAACACCGGGGAGCTGTTTTTT. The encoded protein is CSARGGGRANTGELFF.

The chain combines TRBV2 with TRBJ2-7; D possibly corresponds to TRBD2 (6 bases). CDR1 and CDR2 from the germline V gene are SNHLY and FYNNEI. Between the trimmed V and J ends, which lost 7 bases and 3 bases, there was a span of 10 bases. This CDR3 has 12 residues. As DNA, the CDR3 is TGTGCCAGCACAGGAGGGATCTACGAGCAGTACTTC. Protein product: CASTGGIYEQYF.

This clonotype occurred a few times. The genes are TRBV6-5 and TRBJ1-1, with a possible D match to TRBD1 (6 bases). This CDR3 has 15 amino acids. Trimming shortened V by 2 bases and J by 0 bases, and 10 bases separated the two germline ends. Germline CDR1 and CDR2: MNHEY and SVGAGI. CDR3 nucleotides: TGTGCCAGCAGTTACGTGCAGGGGATGAACACTGAAGCTTTCTTT. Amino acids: CASSYVQGMNTEAFF.

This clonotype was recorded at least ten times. The DNA for the CDR3 is TGTGCCAGCAGCGCATCCGGGTCTCTTTACGAGCAGTACTTC. Protein product: CASSASGSLYEQYF. The V call is TRBV25-1, the J call TRBJ2-7; D is ambiguous. This CDR3 spans 14 amino acids. Germline CDR1 is MGHDK and CDR2 is SYGVNS. V lost 6 bases, J lost 4 bases, and 16 bases lay in between.

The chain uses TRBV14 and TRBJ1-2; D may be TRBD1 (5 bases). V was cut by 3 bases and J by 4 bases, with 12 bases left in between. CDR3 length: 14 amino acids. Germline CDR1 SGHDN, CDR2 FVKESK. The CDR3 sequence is CASSHLTETYGYTF. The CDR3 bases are TGTGCCAGCAGCCACCTGACAGAGACCTATGGCTACACCTTC.

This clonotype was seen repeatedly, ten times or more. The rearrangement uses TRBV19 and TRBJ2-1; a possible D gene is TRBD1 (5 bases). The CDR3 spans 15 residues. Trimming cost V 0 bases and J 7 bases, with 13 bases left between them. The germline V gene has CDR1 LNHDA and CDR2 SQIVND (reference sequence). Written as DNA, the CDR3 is TGTGCCAGTAGTATAGATCAGGGCTTAGGAAATGAGCAGTTCTTC. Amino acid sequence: CASSIDQGLGNEQFF. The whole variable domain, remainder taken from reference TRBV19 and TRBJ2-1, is DGGITQSPKYLFRKEGQNVTLSCEQNLNHDAMYWYRQDPGQGLRLIYYSQIVNDFQKGDIAEGYSVSREKKESFPLTVTSAQKNPTAFYLCASSIDQGLGNEQFFGPGTRLTVL.

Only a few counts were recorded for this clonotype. Written as DNA, the CDR3 is TGCGCCAGCAGTCCCAGGAGCGGGGACGGAAACACCATATATTTT. Protein product: CASSPRSGDGNTIYF. The chain carries TRBV5-1 and TRBJ1-3; the D gene is possibly TRBD1 (5 bases). In germline, CDR1 is SGHRS, CDR2 YFSETQ. The CDR3 is 15 amino acids. V was pared by 5 bases and J by 4 bases, with 16 bases between.

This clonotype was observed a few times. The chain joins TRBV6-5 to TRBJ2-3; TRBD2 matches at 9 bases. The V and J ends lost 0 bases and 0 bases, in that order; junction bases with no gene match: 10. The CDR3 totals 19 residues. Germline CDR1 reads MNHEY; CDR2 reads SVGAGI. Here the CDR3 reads CASSYSRVPTSGSTDTQYF. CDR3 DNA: TGTGCCAGCAGTTACTCTCGAGTCCCGACTAGCGGTAGCACAGATACGCAGTATTTT.

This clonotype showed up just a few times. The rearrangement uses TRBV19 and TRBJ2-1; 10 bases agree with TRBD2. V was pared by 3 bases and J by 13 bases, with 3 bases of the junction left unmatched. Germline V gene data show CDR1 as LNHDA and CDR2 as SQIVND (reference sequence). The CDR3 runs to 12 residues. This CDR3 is CASSIASGSQFF. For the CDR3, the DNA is TGTGCCAGTAGTATTGCTAGCGGGAGTCAGTTCTTC. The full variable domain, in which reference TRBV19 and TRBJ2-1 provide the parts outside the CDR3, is DGGITQSPKYLFRKEGQNVTLSCEQNLNHDAMYWYRQDPGQGLRLIYYSQIVNDFQKGDIAEGYSVSREKKESFPLTVTSAQKNPTAFYLCASSIASGSQFFGPGTRLTVL.

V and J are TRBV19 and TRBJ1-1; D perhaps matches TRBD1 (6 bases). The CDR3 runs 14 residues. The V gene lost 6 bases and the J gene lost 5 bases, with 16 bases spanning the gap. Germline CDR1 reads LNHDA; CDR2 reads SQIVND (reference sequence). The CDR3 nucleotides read TGTGCCAGTAGGGCGAACAGGGAGGGTACTGAAGCTTTCTTT. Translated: CASRANREGTEAFF.

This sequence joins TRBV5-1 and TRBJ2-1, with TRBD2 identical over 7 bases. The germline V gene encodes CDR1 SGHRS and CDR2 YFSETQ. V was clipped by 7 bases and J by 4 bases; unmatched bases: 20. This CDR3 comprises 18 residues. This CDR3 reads CASVPRTSATSNYNEQFF. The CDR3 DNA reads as TGCGCCAGCGTCCCCAGAACTAGCGCGACCTCCAATTACAATGAGCAGTTCTTC.

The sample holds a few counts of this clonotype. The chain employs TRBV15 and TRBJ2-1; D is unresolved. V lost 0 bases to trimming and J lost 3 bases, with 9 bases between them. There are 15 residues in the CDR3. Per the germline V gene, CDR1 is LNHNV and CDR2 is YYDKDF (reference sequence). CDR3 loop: CATSRDNKNYNEQFF. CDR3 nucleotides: TGTGCCACCAGCAGAGATAATAAGAACTACAATGAGCAGTTCTTC.

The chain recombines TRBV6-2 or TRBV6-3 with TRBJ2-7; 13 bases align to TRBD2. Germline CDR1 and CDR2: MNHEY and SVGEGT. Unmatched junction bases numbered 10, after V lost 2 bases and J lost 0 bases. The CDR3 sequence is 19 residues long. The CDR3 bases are TGTGCCAGCAGTTACGCTTCCAGGGGACTAGCGGGGAACTCCTACGAGCAGTACTTC. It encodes CASSYASRGLAGNSYEQYF.

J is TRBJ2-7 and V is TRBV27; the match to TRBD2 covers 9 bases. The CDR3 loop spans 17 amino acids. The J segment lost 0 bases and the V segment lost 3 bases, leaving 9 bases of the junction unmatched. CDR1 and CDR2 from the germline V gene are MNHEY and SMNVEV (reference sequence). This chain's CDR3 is CASSFPVSGRGSYEQYV. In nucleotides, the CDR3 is TGTGCCAGCAGTTTCCCGGTTAGCGGGAGAGGCTCCTACGAGCAGTACGTC.